This TCR beta chain is from a study of blood T cell repertoires in COVID-19. The wider study: Nucleic acid was either cDNA or gDNA, and it came from T cells, B-cell-depleted T cells, or PBMCs.

The CDR3 runs 15 residues. Germline V gene lookup returns CDR1 SNHLY and CDR2 FYNNEI. J lost 4 bases, V lost 5 bases, and 9 bases had no gene match. Authors' analysis steps: Estimated nucleated cell counts came from reference gene primer amplification. The data were produced by immunoSEQ multiplex PCR, yet TCRdb's version contains in-frame clones alone and is incomplete. The V and J calls and clone size are taken from that table; D and trimming were inferred from the DNA. The table has hundreds of thousands of clones, approximately 86% seen once. Each participant's cohort was designated according to participant-reported clinical history.

The genes are TRBV2 and TRBJ2-3, with 7 bases identical to TRBD2. Sequencing was carried out using PBMCs or T cells enriched from blood (not recorded which). The sequence was collected from a woman in her 30s with acute COVID-19. The CDR3 region has the DNA TGTGCCAGCAGTCCCCTAGCGGCCGGGGCAGATACGCAGTATTTT. Translation: CASSPLAAGADTQYF.